The entry below describes one T cell receptor (beta chain). These data are taken from a study of cytomegalovirus exposure and HLA in healthy donors. CDR3 size: 13 residues. Trimming removed 4 bases at V and 0 bases at J, with 7 bases between. Germline V gene data show CDR1 as GTSNPN and CDR2 as SVGIG (reference sequence). The PCR was carried out with 60 Vbeta primers and 13 Jbeta primers. The method was immunoSEQ multiplex PCR; TCRdb's version includes in-frame clones alone and lacks a portion of them. The sample shows approximately 130,000 clones, roughly 85% of them seen only once. The chain joins TRBV30 to TRBJ2-1, with D unresolved. The clonotype originates from a boy aged 5 to 17 in good health and CMV-seronegative. Sequencing used PBMCs. The CDR3: CAWTGSSYNEQFF. In DNA, the CDR3 is TGTGCCTGGACAGGAAGCTCCTACAATGAGCAGTTCTTC. The whole variable domain, filled in from reference TRBV30 and TRBJ2-1, reads SQTIHQWPATLVQPVGSPLSLECTVEGTSNPNLYWYRQAAGRGLQLLFYSVGIGQISSEVPQNLSASRPQDRQFILSSKKLLLSDSGFYLCAWTGSSYNEQFFGPGTRLTVL.